This T cell receptor beta chain is from a study of shared clonotypes between healthy human individuals. The wider study: Each donor contributed plates that comprised three CD4 naive, three CD4 memory, two CD8 naive and one CD8 memory.

Points on this clone: Its antigen remains unidentified.

Whole-study findings and limits: All-four-donor shared clonotypes had higher generation probabilities than non-shared clonotypes did.

In CD8 memory, CD45RO+ cells were put together with CCR7-negative CD45RA+ TemRA cells. Genomic DNA of every subset was divided equally among multiple immunoSEQ plates. Profiling relied on immunoSEQ multiplex PCR, and the TCRdb table lists in-frame clones only, not all of them. The sample has around 120,000 clones, approximately 65% seen once. The TCR originated in a woman between 25 and 40 years old in good health. Sequencing was carried out using memory CD8+ T cells sorted from blood. Subset defined: CD45RO+ cells pooled with CCR7-negative TemRA cells.

Written as DNA, the CDR3 is TGTGCCAGCTCACCACGGTCGGGACAGGAGAACTATGGCTACACCTTC. This encodes CASSPRSGQENYGYTF. The rearrangement uses TRBV18 and TRBJ1-2, with 8 bases aligning to TRBD1. Germline values: CDR1 KGHSH, CDR2 LQKENI. V dropped 1 base and J dropped 2; count of bases not matched to a gene: 6. The CDR3 sequence is 16 residues long.